This T cell receptor (beta chain) was captured by sequencing in a study of T cells in Graves' hyperthyroidism and ophthalmopathy. The study, taken as a whole, reports: Blood shared most expanded thyroid clonotypes above 0.001. Before onset, ophthalmopathy was predicted by the model a median approximately 6.6 months earlier.

After removal of 1 base from V and 5 bases from J, the junction contained 5 bases not matched to a gene. The CDR3 sequence is 14 residues long. Concerning this clonotype itself: Its antigen is not known.

Diagnoses used clinical symptoms, serum thyroxine and TRAb, thyroid ultrasound and orbital computed tomography. The authors took PBMCs from 8.5 to 10 ml fresh peripheral blood. TCR beta CDR3 region amplification was performed from RNA transcripts. Primed by the HTBI set, a first-round RT-PCR was run on the TCR CDR3. A single record per CDR3 protein comes from TCRdb applying MiXCR to the multiplex PCR reads. Here the sample spans about 210,000 distinct CDR3 sequences, roughly a sixth being singletons. The TCR sequence derives from a man between 50 and 59 years old with Graves' hyperthyroidism. The sample comprised blood. V usage is TRBV12-3 or TRBV12-4 and J usage is TRBJ2-7; 7 nucleotides match TRBD1. The CDR3 DNA follows: TGTGCCAGCAGTTTAGAGACAGGGCCCAACGAGCAGTACTTC. Amino acids: CASSLETGPNEQYF.